These 8 T cell receptor beta chains were sequenced from one sample in a study of blood T cell repertoires in COVID-19. TCRdb keeps only in-frame clones here, not all; method: immunoSEQ multiplex PCR. Among some 330,000 clones listed, approximately 88% were seen once. Sequenced: PBMCs or T cells enriched from blood (not recorded which). These receptors were obtained from a man aged 25-45 years who had recovered from COVID-19.

The chain recombines TRBV25-1 with TRBJ2-5; D call uncertain. The germline V gene has CDR1 MGHDK and CDR2 SYGVNS. This CDR3 is built from 12 residues. V lost 10 bases to trimming and J lost 5 bases, with 14 bases between them. The CDR3 here is CATRSLEETQYF. The CDR3 coding sequence is TGTGCCACCCGAAGCCTCGAGGAGACCCAGTACTTC.

This clone was counted only a few times. The V and J genes are TRBV2 and TRBJ2-2, with 10 bases lining up with TRBD1. Trimming took 6 bases from V and 4 from J; bases not matched to a gene: 2. Germline CDR1 is SNHLY and CDR2 is FYNNEI. The CDR3 is 14 residues long. The CDR3 loop is CASSRDRGTGELFF. The CDR3 nucleotides are TGTGCCAGCAGCCGGGACAGGGGCACCGGGGAGCTGTTTTTT.

This sequence joins TRBV5-1 and TRBJ2-7; D is unresolved. This CDR3 comprises 14 residues. V lost 3 bases and J 3 bases, leaving 13 bases between the germline ends. The germline gives CDR1 SGHRS, CDR2 YFSETQ. The CDR3 sequence is CASSYSTSNYEQYF. The CDR3 nucleotides read TGCGCCAGCAGCTATTCGACAAGTAACTACGAGCAGTACTTC.

A few counts support this clone. The chain couples TRBV9 to TRBJ1-4; D ambiguous. The CDR3 is 14 amino acids. V was pared by 3 bases and J by 2 bases, with 8 bases between. The V gene's germline CDR1 is SGDLS and CDR2 YYNGEE. This CDR3 reads CASSALVTNEKLFF. CDR3 DNA sequence: TGTGCCAGCAGCGCTTTAGTTACTAATGAAAAACTGTTTTTT.

The chain employs TRBV20-1 and TRBJ2-3; TRBD2 aligns across 8 bases. Trimming removed 3 bases from V and 2 bases from J; junction bases left unmatched: 13. CDR1 and CDR2 from the germline V gene are DFQATT and SNEGSKA (reference sequence). The CDR3 is 17 amino acids. The CDR3 loop is CSASSIPGGLSTDTQYF. CDR3 bases: TGCAGTGCTAGTAGTATTCCGGGGGGGCTGTCCACAGATACGCAGTATTTT.

As regards this clone: Other DNA sequences from this sample encode an identical CDR3 as well. This chain connects TRBV5-6 to TRBJ2-7; D gene ambiguous. This CDR3 has 13 residues. With 5 bases removed from V and 0 bases from J, the gap between germline ends came to 9 bases. CDR1 is SGHDT, CDR2 YYEEEE, per germline. The CDR3 nucleotides read TGTGCCAGCAGAAGTCAGGACTCCTACGAGCAGTACTTC. Translating it yields CASRSQDSYEQYF.

The CDR3 nucleotides are TGTGCCAGCAGCCAAGCCGGGACACCCGGGGAGCTGTTTTTT. It encodes CASSQAGTPGELFF. The V and J genes are TRBV3-1 (or the pseudogene TRBV3-2) and TRBJ2-2; a possible D gene is TRBD1 (6 bases). The germline V and J ends were trimmed by 1 base and 6 bases, with 9 bases remaining between them. CDR3 length: 14 residues. Germline values: CDR1 LGHDT, CDR2 YNNKEL (reference sequence).

This rearrangement joins TRBV7-8 to TRBJ2-3, with D tentatively TRBD1 (5 bases). Germline V CDR1 and CDR2: SGHVS, FQNEAQ. The CDR3 contains 14 residues. The V gene lost 8 bases and the J gene lost 2 bases, with 14 bases spanning the gap. CDR3 sequence: CASGAAIVTDTQYF. The CDR3 DNA follows: TGTGCCAGCGGGGCCGCGATAGTCACAGATACGCAGTATTTT.